This paragraph reports one T cell receptor (beta chain). The antigen is undetermined. Nominal health characterized the donors when sampled, though unrecorded immune exposures were likely. The sample originates from a study of cytomegalovirus exposure and HLA in healthy donors. Study outcomes and limitations: The availability of immune exposure information extended only to CMV serostatus.

Germline CDR1 LGHNA, CDR2 YNFKEQ. The CDR3 loop spans 14 amino acids. The V end was cut by 0 bases, the J end by 7 bases, with 10 bases between. Primers included in the PCR were 60 Vbeta and 13 Jbeta primers. Produced via immunoSEQ multiplex PCR; TCRdb's table is partial and in-frame only. This sample contains tens of thousands of clones. This receptor was identified in a female donor in good health and CMV-seronegative. The chain combines TRBV4-2 with TRBJ1-5; D call uncertain. Sequencing was carried out using PBMCs. CDR3 sequence reads: CASSQDQRGQPQHF. CDR3 bases: TGTGCCAGCAGCCAAGACCAGCGTGGACAGCCCCAGCATTTT.